The subject of this entry is one T cell receptor (beta chain). The antigen is undetermined. The sample originates from a study of cytomegalovirus exposure and HLA in healthy donors. This CDR3 is built from 17 residues. Trimming left V 6 bases short and J 0 bases short, with 21 bases between. CDR1 MNHEY and CDR2 SMNVEV come from the germline V gene (reference sequence). The method was immunoSEQ multiplex PCR; TCRdb's version includes in-frame clones alone and lacks a portion of them. The sample holds about 360,000 clones, 86% seen once. Study findings and constraints: One later analysis, an examination of the 120 validation repertoires, found that first-cohort TCR clusters tended to co-occur in them.

The sequenced sample was PBMCs. The chain employs TRBV27 and TRBJ2-7; possibly TRBD2 for D (6 bases). The source is a woman under 30 in good health and CMV-seronegative. For the CDR3, the DNA is TGTGCCAGCAGCCCGGCGGCTAGCGTGCTTACCTCCTACGAGCAGTACTTC. This gives the protein CASSPAASVLTSYEQYF.